The T cell receptor beta chain described here comes from a study of T cells after posttransplantation cyclophosphamide. Overall study findings and caveats: Later post-transplant blood repertoires were often dominated by donor CD8+ memory clones.

Germline-derived CDR1 and CDR2 are MDHEN and SYDVKM. The CDR3 has 15 amino acids. Trimming removed 5 bases from V and 4 bases from J, with 15 bases in between. Cells defined as naive were viable CD3+CD4+ or CD3+CD8+ and CCR7+CD45RA+CD45RO-CD95-CD27+CD28+. This table comes from immunoSEQ multiplex PCR, and its TCRdb copy is limited to in-frame clones, with some not included. The sample lists about 20,000 clones, over 95% occurring once. Turning to this clone: Its target is unknown.

The TCR originated in a man aged 35 to 55 in good health, CMV-negative, and a related stem cell transplant donor. The V gene is TRBV28, the J gene TRBJ1-5; possibly TRBD1 for D (6 bases). The source material was naive CD4+ T cells sorted from PBMCs. The CDR3 nucleotides are TGTGCCAGCAGTCTTGCGGGGGGCCCAAATCAGCCCCAGCATTTT. It yields the protein CASSLAGGPNQPQHF.